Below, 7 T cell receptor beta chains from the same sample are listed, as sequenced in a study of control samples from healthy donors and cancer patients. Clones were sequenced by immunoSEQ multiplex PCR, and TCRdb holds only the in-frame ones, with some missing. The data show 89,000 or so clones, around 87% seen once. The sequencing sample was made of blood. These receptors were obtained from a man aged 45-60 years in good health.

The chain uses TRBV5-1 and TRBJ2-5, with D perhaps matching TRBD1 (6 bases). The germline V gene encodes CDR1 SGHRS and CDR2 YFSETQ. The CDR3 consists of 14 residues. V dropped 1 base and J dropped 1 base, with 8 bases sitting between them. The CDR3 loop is CASSLTGTQETQYF. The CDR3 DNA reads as TGCGCCAGCAGCTTGACAGGGACCCAAGAGACCCAGTACTTC.

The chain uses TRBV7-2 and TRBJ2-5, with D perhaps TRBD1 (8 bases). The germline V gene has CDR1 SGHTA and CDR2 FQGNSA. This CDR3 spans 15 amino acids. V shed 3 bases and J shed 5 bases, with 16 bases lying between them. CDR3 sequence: CASSLQGQGGETQYF. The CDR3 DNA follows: TGTGCCAGCAGCTTGCAAGGACAGGGAGGGGAGACCCAGTACTTC.

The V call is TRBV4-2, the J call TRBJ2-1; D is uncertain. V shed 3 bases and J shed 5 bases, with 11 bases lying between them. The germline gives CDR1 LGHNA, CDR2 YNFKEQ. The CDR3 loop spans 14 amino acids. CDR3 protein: CASSHSSSNNEQFF. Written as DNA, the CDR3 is TGTGCCAGCAGCCATAGTAGCAGCAACAATGAGCAGTTCTTC.

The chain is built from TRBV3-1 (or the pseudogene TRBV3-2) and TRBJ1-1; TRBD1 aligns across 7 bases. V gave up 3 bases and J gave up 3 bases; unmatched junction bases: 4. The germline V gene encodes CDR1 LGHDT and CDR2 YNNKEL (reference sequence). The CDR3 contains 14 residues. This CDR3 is CASSHRGFDTEAFF. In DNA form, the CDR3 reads TGTGCCAGCAGCCACAGGGGGTTCGACACTGAAGCTTTCTTT.

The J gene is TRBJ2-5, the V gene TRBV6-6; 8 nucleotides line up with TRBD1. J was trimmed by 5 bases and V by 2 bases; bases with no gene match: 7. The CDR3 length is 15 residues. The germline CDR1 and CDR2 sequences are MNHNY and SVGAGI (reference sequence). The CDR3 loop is CASSYPQGGDETQYF. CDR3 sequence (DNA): TGTGCCAGCAGTTACCCACAGGGGGGCGACGAGACCCAGTACTTC.

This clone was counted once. The CDR3 is CASSLTEGNYGYTF. The CDR3 DNA is TGTGCCAGCAGCTTAACTGAGGGTAACTATGGCTACACCTTC. This rearrangement joins TRBV7-8 to TRBJ1-2, with D uncertain. The CDR3 loop spans 14 amino acids. Germline CDR1 SGHVS, CDR2 FQNEAQ. V gave up 2 bases and J gave up 1 base, with 8 bases separating them. Supplemented by reference TRBV7-8 and TRBJ1-2, the full variable domain reads GAGVSQSPRYKVAKRGQDVALRCDPISGHVSLFWYQQALGQGPEFLTYFQNEAQLDKSGLPSDRFFAERPEGSVSTLKIQRTQQEDSAVYLCASSLTEGNYGYTFGSGTRLTVV.

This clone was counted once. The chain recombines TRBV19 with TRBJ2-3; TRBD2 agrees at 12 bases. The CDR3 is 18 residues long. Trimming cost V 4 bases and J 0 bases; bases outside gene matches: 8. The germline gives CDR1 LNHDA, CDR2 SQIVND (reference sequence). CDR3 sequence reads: CASSTRRLAGGSTDTQYF. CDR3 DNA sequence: TGTGCCAGTAGTACCCGCCGCCTAGCGGGGGGGAGCACAGATACGCAGTATTTT.